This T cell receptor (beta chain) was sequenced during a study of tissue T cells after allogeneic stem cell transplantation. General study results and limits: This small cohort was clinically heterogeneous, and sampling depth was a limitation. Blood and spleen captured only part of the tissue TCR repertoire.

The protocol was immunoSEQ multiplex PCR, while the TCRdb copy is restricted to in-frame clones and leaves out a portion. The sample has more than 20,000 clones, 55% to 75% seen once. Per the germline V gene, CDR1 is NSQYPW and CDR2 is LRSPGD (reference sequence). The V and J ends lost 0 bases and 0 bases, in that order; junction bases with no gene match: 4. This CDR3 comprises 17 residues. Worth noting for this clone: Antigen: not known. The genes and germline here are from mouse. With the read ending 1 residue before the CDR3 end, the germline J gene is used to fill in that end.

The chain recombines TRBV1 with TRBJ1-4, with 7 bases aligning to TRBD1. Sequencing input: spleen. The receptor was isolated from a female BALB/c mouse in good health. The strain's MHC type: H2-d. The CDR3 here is CTCSADGTAISNERLFF. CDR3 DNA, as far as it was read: TGCACCTGCAGTGCAGATGGGACAGCAATTTCCAACGAAAGATTATTT.